Below are 25 T cell receptor beta chains sequenced from a single sample in a study of T cell responses to AZD1222 COVID-19 vaccine (dated by TCRdb to the early 2020s). The time point label, as the study defines it: about 28 days (+/-7) after the second vaccine dose. Libraries were built with the immunoSEQ multiplex PCR assay. What TCRdb holds here is the immuneACCESS table cut down to in-frame rearrangements. Part of the clones is not present; checked against another copy, under half of the missing clones reflect an unresolved V gene, and the others are unexplained. The sample records under 150,000 clones, around 88% of which are singletons. Under 6.5% of the sample rests with the top ten. Sequencing used peripheral blood, obtained 28 days after the second AZD1222 dose. The receptor source for this set is an adult who received the AZD1222 COVID-19 vaccine.

The chain has TRBV12-3 or TRBV12-4 and TRBJ2-1; D is unclear. This CDR3 region has 11 residues. The V gene lost 6 bases and the J gene lost 12 bases, with 12 bases spanning the gap. CDR3 bases: TGTGCCAGCAGCCCCGACTTTTTGCAGTTCTTC. Translation: CASSPDFLQFF.

The chain combines TRBV5-8 with TRBJ2-1; no clear D. Trimming left V 1 base short and J 3 bases short, with 5 bases between. Germline V gene sequence: CDR1 SGHTS, CDR2 YDEGEE. This CDR3 has 13 amino acids. CDR3 loop: CASSLSGYNEQFF. The CDR3 coding sequence is TGTGCCAGCAGCTTGTCGGGCTACAATGAGCAGTTCTTC.

V gene TRBV19 combines with J gene TRBJ2-7; 7 nucleotides line up with TRBD1. The CDR3 is made up of 16 amino acids. The germline V gene encodes CDR1 LNHDA and CDR2 SQIVND (reference sequence). After removal of 3 bases from V and 7 bases from J, the junction contained 15 bases not matched to a gene. DNA for the CDR3: TGTGCCAGTAGTATTTCGACAGGGCCTTCCTTGAGGGAGCAGTACTTC. It translates to CASSISTGPSLREQYF.

The chain joins TRBV4-2 to TRBJ1-5; 10 nucleotides line up with TRBD1. V lost 0 bases, J lost 2 bases, and 1 base stayed unmatched. There are 16 residues in the CDR3. Germline CDR1 and CDR2: LGHNA and YNFKEQ. CDR3 DNA sequence: TGTGCCAGCAGCCAAGACGGGACAGGGGGCAATCAGCCCCAGCATTTT. Translating it yields CASSQDGTGGNQPQHF.

This chain joins TRBV4-2 and TRBJ1-2, with 10 bases lining up with TRBD1. This CDR3 has 15 amino acids. The germline V gene encodes CDR1 LGHNA and CDR2 YNFKEQ. Germline trimming cut 4 bases from V and 2 bases from J; bases unmatched to any gene: 4. The CDR3 region is CASSPGQGGNYGYTF. In nucleotides, the CDR3 is TGTGCCAGCAGCCCCGGACAGGGGGGAAACTATGGCTACACCTTC.

The chain combines TRBV5-6 with TRBJ1-5; D gene ambiguous. The V gene lost 3 bases and the J gene lost 7 bases, with 14 bases spanning the gap. The CDR3 contains 14 residues. Germline V gives CDR1 SGHDT, CDR2 YYEEEE. CDR3 DNA sequence: TGTGCCAGCAGCTCGATTGATGGGTTACAGCCCCAGCATTTT. Translated: CASSSIDGLQPQHF.

The CDR3 DNA sequence: TGTGCCAGCAGTCAAGGGCTAGGGGAAGGCAATCAGCCCCAGCATTTT. Amino acid sequence: CASSQGLGEGNQPQHF. The rearrangement joins TRBV6-6 to TRBJ1-5; a possible D gene is TRBD1 (5 bases). Trimming removed 5 bases from V and 2 bases from J, with 16 bases in between. Germline assignment: CDR1 MNHNY and CDR2 SVGAGI (reference sequence). This CDR3 spans 16 amino acids.

V usage is TRBV5-1 and J usage is TRBJ2-7; D may be TRBD1 (5 bases). In germline, CDR1 is SGHRS, CDR2 YFSETQ. Trimming removed 0 bases at V and 6 bases at J, with 10 bases between. The CDR3 length is 13 residues. DNA for the CDR3: TGCGCCAGCAGCTTGGAGTGGCAGGGCGAGCAGTACTTC. It translates to CASSLEWQGEQYF. Complete variable domain (other parts from reference TRBV5-1 and TRBJ2-7): KAGVTQTPRYLIKTRGQQVTLSCSPISGHRSVSWYQQTPGQGLQFLFEYFSETQRNKGNFPGRFSGRQFSNSRSEMNVSTLELGDSALYLCASSLEWQGEQYFGPGTRLTVT.

The rearrangement uses TRBV19 and TRBJ1-1; the D gene is possibly TRBD1 (6 bases). Germline V CDR1 and CDR2: LNHDA, SQIVND (reference sequence). V was trimmed by 11 bases and J by 5 bases, leaving 21 bases between them. The CDR3 loop spans 14 amino acids. This CDR3 is CASMGGRGSTEAFF. For the CDR3, the DNA is TGTGCCTCAATGGGGGGGCGCGGAAGTACTGAAGCTTTCTTT.

The chain links TRBV5-6 to TRBJ2-1, with 10 bases that match TRBD1. Trimming cost V 0 bases and J 6 bases; bases outside gene matches: 6. The V gene's germline CDR1 is SGHDT and CDR2 YYEEEE. The CDR3 loop spans 16 amino acids. CDR3 sequence: CASSLAGTGVSNEQFF. The CDR3 nucleotides read TGTGCCAGCAGCTTGGCCGGGACAGGGGTGTCCAATGAGCAGTTCTTC. Drawing the rest from reference TRBV5-6 and TRBJ2-1, the complete variable domain is DAGVTQSPTHLIKTRGQQVTLRCSPKSGHDTVSWYQQALGQGPQFIFQYYEEEERQRGNFPDRFSGHQFPNYSSELNVNALLLGDSALYLCASSLAGTGVSNEQFFGPGTRLTVL.

This clone showed up just once. The V call is TRBV29-1, the J call TRBJ1-3, with unresolved D. The V end lost 4 bases, the J end lost 10 bases, and 17 bases lay between the germline ends. This CDR3 region has 13 residues. Germline V gives CDR1 SQVTM, CDR2 ANQGSEA. The CDR3 region has the DNA TGCAGCGTTGTACAGAACGGCGCGGGGACCATATATTTT. Its protein product is CSVVQNGAGTIYF.

The V gene is TRBV19, the J gene TRBJ1-6; D gene uncertain. With 3 bases removed from V and 3 bases from J, the gap between germline ends came to 6 bases. The CDR3 is 14 amino acids. Germline values: CDR1 LNHDA, CDR2 SQIVND (reference sequence). Here the CDR3 reads CASSIGVYNSPLHF. CDR3 nucleotides: TGTGCCAGTAGTATTGGAGTCTATAATTCACCCCTCCACTTT. The variable domain in full, completed from reference TRBV19 and TRBJ1-6, reads DGGITQSPKYLFRKEGQNVTLSCEQNLNHDAMYWYRQDPGQGLRLIYYSQIVNDFQKGDIAEGYSVSREKKESFPLTVTSAQKNPTAFYLCASSIGVYNSPLHFGNGTRLTVT.

This clone appeared once. CDR3 protein: CASSERTRSQETQYF. CDR3 DNA: TGTGCCAGCAGTGAGAGGACTAGAAGCCAAGAGACCCAGTACTTC. The chain recombines TRBV6-1 with TRBJ2-5; TRBD2 matches at 7 bases. CDR3 length: 15 residues. Per the germline V gene, CDR1 is MNHNS and CDR2 is SASEGT. The V and J ends lost 3 bases and 1 base, in that order; junction bases with no gene match: 5.

This rearrangement joins TRBV7-9 to TRBJ1-6, with a possible D match to TRBD1 (5 bases). The germline V and J ends were trimmed by 1 base and 9 bases, with 10 bases remaining between them. The CDR3 contains 14 residues. Germline V gives CDR1 SEHNR, CDR2 FQNEAQ (reference sequence). CDR3 nucleotides: TGTGCCAGCAGCTTAGAAGGGGATGGTTCACCCCTCCACTTT. Protein product: CASSLEGDGSPLHF.

This clone was counted once. This chain joins TRBV7-8 and TRBJ2-1, with a weak D call TRBD2 (6 bases). V shed 7 bases and J shed 2 bases, with 18 bases lying between them. Germline CDR1 is SGHVS and CDR2 is FQNEAQ. This CDR3 region has 16 residues. The CDR3 sequence: CASTPSTGGAYNEQFF. CDR3 bases: TGTGCCAGCACCCCATCTACCGGGGGTGCCTACAATGAGCAGTTCTTC. Combining the CDR3 with reference TRBV7-8 and TRBJ2-1 gives the whole variable domain GAGVSQSPRYKVAKRGQDVALRCDPISGHVSLFWYQQALGQGPEFLTYFQNEAQLDKSGLPSDRFFAERPEGSVSTLKIQRTQQEDSAVYLCASTPSTGGAYNEQFFGPGTRLTVL.

The gene calls are TRBV25-1 and TRBJ1-1; no firm D call. V dropped 3 bases and J dropped 0 bases, with 5 bases sitting between them. Germline V gene data show CDR1 as MGHDK and CDR2 as SYGVNS. CDR3 length: 13 amino acids. The DNA for the CDR3 is TGTGCCAGCAGTGATCGCATGAACACTGAAGCTTTCTTT. It translates to CASSDRMNTEAFF.

The genes are TRBV7-2 and TRBJ1-2; D ambiguous. Trimming pared 5 bases from V and 5 bases from J, leaving 9 bases between. Looked up from germline, CDR1 is SGHTA and CDR2 is FQGNSA. The CDR3 runs 12 residues. CDR3: CASSAGSYGYTF. In nucleotides, the CDR3 is TGTGCCAGCAGCGCCGGGTCTTATGGCTACACCTTC.

This rearrangement joins TRBV9 to TRBJ1-2; D possibly corresponds to TRBD1 (6 bases). There are 15 residues in the CDR3. V lost 3 bases and J 1 base, leaving 13 bases between the germline ends. CDR1 is SGDLS and CDR2 is YYNGEE in the germline V gene. The CDR3 DNA reads TGTGCCAGCAGCGGAGCACAGGGAAATAACTATGGCTACACCTTC. Amino acids: CASSGAQGNNYGYTF.

The chain carries TRBV11-3 and TRBJ2-3, with D perhaps matching TRBD2 (7 bases). This CDR3 has 16 residues. The germline V gene encodes CDR1 SGHNT and CDR2 YENEEA. The ends were cut back, 5 bases at V and 3 bases at J, with 18 bases in the middle. CDR3 coding DNA: TGTGCCAGCAGCCGTGGGGGGGGGCCGGAGACAGATACGCAGTATTTT. Residues: CASSRGGGPETDTQYF.

V usage is TRBV6-5 and J usage is TRBJ2-3; D assignment may be TRBD1 or TRBD2 (5 bases each). This CDR3 has 14 residues. V shed 3 bases and J shed 2 bases, with 9 bases lying between them. CDR1 and CDR2 (germline): MNHEY, SVGAGI. The CDR3 DNA reads TGTGCCAGCAGTTATTTCGGGACCACAGATACGCAGTATTTT. Translated, it gives CASSYFGTTDTQYF.

Comments on this clone: This sample includes further DNA sequences coding for the same CDR3. DNA of the CDR3: TGTGCCAGCAGTTTTGGAAATGAGCAGTTCTTC. This gives the protein CASSFGNEQFF. The chain employs TRBV12-3 or TRBV12-4 and TRBJ2-1; D gene unclear. The V and J ends lost 3 bases and 7 bases respectively, with 4 bases between them. The CDR3 has 11 amino acids.

This clone was observed once. V gene TRBV6-5 combines with J gene TRBJ2-3; perhaps TRBD1 as D (6 bases). The CDR3 sequence is 13 residues long. V gave up 5 bases and J gave up 8 bases, with 14 bases separating them. Germline V lookup: CDR1 MNHEY, CDR2 SVGAGI. CDR3 nucleotides: TGTGCCAGCAGTACCGGGACACCTAGTACGCAGTATTTT. It encodes CASSTGTPSTQYF.

V gene TRBV6-5 combines with J gene TRBJ2-7; 7 nucleotides match TRBD1. Losses at the gene ends were 0 bases for V and 3 bases for J; bases not matched to a gene: 5. Germline loops: CDR1 MNHEY, CDR2 SVGAGI. The CDR3 totals 15 residues. In nucleotides, the CDR3 is TGTGCCAGCAGTTACTCCTGGACAGGCTACTACGAGCAGTACTTC. Its translation is CASSYSWTGYYEQYF.

This sequence joins TRBV27 and TRBJ2-2; D unresolved. There are 14 residues in the CDR3. Deletions cut 4 bases from V and 5 bases from J, with 11 bases between. CDR1 is MNHEY and CDR2 is SMNVEV in the germline V gene (reference sequence). CDR3 residues: CASSSSRWTGELFF. CDR3 coding DNA: TGTGCCAGCAGTTCCAGCCGATGGACCGGGGAGCTGTTTTTT.

The rearrangement links TRBV5-1 to TRBJ1-2; D gene ambiguous. CDR1 SGHRS and CDR2 YFSETQ come from the germline V gene. Trimming removed 6 bases from V and 8 bases from J, with 14 bases in between. CDR3 size: 12 residues. DNA of the CDR3: TGCGCCAGCACCGGCGGACCTCCCGGCTACACCTTC. It encodes CASTGGPPGYTF.